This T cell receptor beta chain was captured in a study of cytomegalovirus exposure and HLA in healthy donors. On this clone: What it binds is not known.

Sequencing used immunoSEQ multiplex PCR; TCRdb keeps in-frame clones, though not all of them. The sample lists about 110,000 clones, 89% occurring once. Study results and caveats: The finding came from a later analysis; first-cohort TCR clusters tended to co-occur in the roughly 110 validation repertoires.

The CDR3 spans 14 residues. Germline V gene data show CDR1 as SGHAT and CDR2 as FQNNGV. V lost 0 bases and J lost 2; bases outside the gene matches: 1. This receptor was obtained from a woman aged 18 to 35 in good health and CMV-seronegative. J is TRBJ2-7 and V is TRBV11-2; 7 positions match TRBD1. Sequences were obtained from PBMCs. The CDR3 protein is CASSLETGTYEQYF. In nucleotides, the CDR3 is TGTGCCAGCAGCTTAGAGACAGGGACCTACGAGCAGTACTTC.